One sample yielded the 14 T cell receptor beta chains listed below, sequenced in a study of cytomegalovirus exposure and HLA in healthy donors (dated by TCRdb to about 2017). To prepare the library, the immunoSEQ multiplex PCR assay was applied. TCRdb took this table from immuneACCESS and kept in-frame rearrangements with V and J called. Such tables lack part of the clones; where checked against another copy, unresolved V genes explain under half of the gap, and the rest is unexplained. The sample contains under 200,000 clones, 65% to 90% of them found a single time. The ten largest clones capture approximately 2.4% of the sample. Sequencing input: PBMCs. These receptors originate from a woman between 18 and 29 years old in good health and CMV-seronegative.

This chain uses TRBV2 with TRBJ1-4; D may be TRBD1 (5 bases). Germline-derived CDR1 and CDR2 are SNHLY and FYNNEI. The V end lost 10 bases, the J end lost 3 bases, and 9 bases lay between the germline ends. This CDR3 is 12 amino acids long. The CDR3 spells CATAGPNEKLFF. CDR3 coding DNA: TGTGCCACCGCGGGGCCTAATGAAAAACTGTTTTTT.

This chain links TRBV5-4 with TRBJ1-1; D gene unclear. CDR3 length equals 15 residues. Trimming left V 0 bases short and J 3 bases short, with 12 bases between. Germline loops: CDR1 SGHNT, CDR2 YYREEE (reference sequence). In DNA, the CDR3 is TGTGCCAGCAGCTTGGCCGGTGGTTTCTACACTGAAGCTTTCTTT. It is translated as CASSLAGGFYTEAFF.

This chain connects TRBV7-2 to TRBJ2-3; possibly TRBD1 for D (7 bases). Trimming left V 2 bases short and J 8 bases short, with 20 bases between. Per the germline V gene, CDR1 is SGHTA and CDR2 is FQGNSA. The CDR3 runs to 16 residues. The CDR3 loop reads CASSLLAGQPGRTQYF. In DNA form, the CDR3 reads TGTGCCAGCAGCTTATTGGCGGGACAGCCCGGGCGTACGCAGTATTTT.

The CDR3 region is CSVAQGANSQPQHF. CDR3 sequence (DNA): TGCAGCGTCGCCCAGGGGGCTAATAGTCAGCCCCAGCATTTT. The genes are TRBV29-1 and TRBJ1-5; TRBD1 matches at 8 bases. CDR3 length: 14 amino acids. Trimming cost V 6 bases and J 6 bases; bases outside gene matches: 10. The germline gives CDR1 SQVTM, CDR2 ANQGSEA.

The rearrangement links TRBV7-2 to TRBJ2-7; D is ambiguous. Germline V gene data show CDR1 as SGHTA and CDR2 as FQGNSA. Trimming stripped 2 bases from V and 4 bases from J, with 15 bases between. The CDR3 is made up of 15 amino acids. The CDR3 DNA sequence: TGTGCCAGCAGCTTACTACCCCTTGGCGGTTACGAGCAGTACTTC. Translated: CASSLLPLGGYEQYF.

This sequence joins TRBV7-2 and TRBJ2-7; TRBD2 matches 8 bases. V lost 2 bases and J lost 3; bases outside the gene matches: 12. The germline V gene has CDR1 SGHTA and CDR2 FQGNSA. The length of the CDR3 is 17 residues. CDR3 nucleotides: TGTGCCAGCAGCTTATCAAGGGGAAAAGGGACTAGCTACGAGCAGTACTTC. Translating gives CASSLSRGKGTSYEQYF.

The genes are TRBV30 and TRBJ1-4; no definite D call. The CDR3 has 15 amino acids. Trimming pared 0 bases from V and 6 bases from J, leaving 14 bases between. Germline CDR1 GTSNPN, CDR2 SVGIG (reference sequence). The CDR3 region is CAWSVQAKRDEKLFF. DNA of the CDR3: TGTGCCTGGAGTGTACAAGCGAAGCGCGATGAAAAACTGTTTTTT.

This chain connects TRBV27 to TRBJ1-6, with a weak D call TRBD1 (5 bases). Germline V CDR1 and CDR2: MNHEY, SMNVEV (reference sequence). The ends were cut back, 6 bases at V and 9 bases at J, with 18 bases in the middle. The CDR3 is 15 residues long. CDR3 region: CASRGGILPGSPLHF. The CDR3 coding sequence is TGTGCCAGCAGGGGGGGGATCCTACCTGGTTCACCCCTCCACTTT.

The chain has TRBV5-1 and TRBJ2-7, with D possibly being TRBD2 (6 bases). Germline V gene data show CDR1 as SGHRS and CDR2 as YFSETQ. Trimming took 4 bases from V and 3 from J, leaving 17 bases between them. The CDR3 has 15 residues. The CDR3 sequence: CASSPSQGLHYEQYF. The CDR3 nucleotides are TGCGCCAGCAGCCCCTCCCAGGGACTCCACTACGAGCAGTACTTC.

The chain employs TRBV30 and TRBJ1-2; D gene ambiguous. Germline V lookup: CDR1 GTSNPN, CDR2 SVGIG (reference sequence). Trimming took off 0 bases at V and 6 bases at J, with 14 bases between the two ends. CDR3 length: 14 amino acids. The chain's CDR3 is CAWSVPPPTDGYTF. Written as DNA, the CDR3 is TGTGCCTGGAGTGTACCCCCTCCTACAGATGGCTACACCTTC.

The V and J genes are TRBV7-2 and TRBJ2-3; 12 bases are shared with TRBD2. The CDR3 contains 18 residues. The germline V gene encodes CDR1 SGHTA and CDR2 FQGNSA. The V segment lost 2 bases and the J segment 3 bases; nucleotides outside the gene matches: 9. Here the CDR3 reads CASSLPRTSGKSTDTQYF. The DNA for the CDR3 is TGTGCCAGCAGCTTACCCCGGACTAGCGGGAAAAGTACAGATACGCAGTATTTT. Looking up the rest from reference TRBV7-2 and TRBJ2-3 gives the full variable domain: GAGVSQSPSNKVTEKGKDVELRCDPISGHTALYWYRQSLGQGLEFLIYFQGNSAPDKSGLPSDRFSAERTGGSVSTLTIQRTQQEDSAVYLCASSLPRTSGKSTDTQYFGPGTRLTVL.

The rearrangement links TRBV5-1 to TRBJ2-1; tentative D call: TRBD2 (7 bases). V shed 6 bases and J shed 0 bases, with 13 bases lying between them. The CDR3 consists of 15 residues. Germline lookup yields CDR1 SGHRS and CDR2 YFSETQ. The CDR3 nucleotides are TGCGCCAGCACAGAGGGGGGGTCCTCCTACAATGAGCAGTTCTTC. Amino acid sequence: CASTEGGSSYNEQFF.

The CDR3 DNA reads as TGTGCCAGCAGCCGGGGACAGGGGGGTTTTAGTGAGCAGTTCTTC. Protein sequence: CASSRGQGGFSEQFF. The rearrangement links TRBV5-4 to TRBJ2-1, with 11 positions matching TRBD1. Trimming took 4 bases from V and 9 from J; bases not matched to a gene: 9. The CDR3 spans 15 residues. Per germline, CDR1 SGHNT and CDR2 YYREEE (reference sequence).

The chain employs TRBV6-5 and TRBJ2-7; D is unclear. Germline V gene sequence: CDR1 MNHEY, CDR2 SVGAGI. This CDR3 is built from 13 residues. Trimming cost V 2 bases and J 2 bases, with 7 bases left between them. For the CDR3, the DNA is TGTGCCAGCAGTTACCAGTTAACCTACGAGCAGTACTTC. Its protein product is CASSYQLTYEQYF.